The clone carrying this T cell receptor beta chain came up a few times. Its antigen is still unknown. This entry is derived from a study of response to subunit inactivated influenza vaccine. Findings and limits, study-wide: Researchers suggested that each seasonal influenza vaccination recruits few new T cells.

TCRdb independently ran MiXCR on the RT-PCR reads; one entry per CDR3 protein. The sample consists of around 710,000 distinct CDR3 sequences, roughly 14% of them appearing once. The CDR3 loop spans 17 amino acids. Germline assignment: CDR1 MDHEN and CDR2 SYDVKM. V was clipped by 5 bases and J by 2 bases, with 18 bases between them. This TCR came from a man between 50 and 59 years old who received an inactivated influenza vaccine. The V call is TRBV28, the J call TRBJ2-2; no firm D call. The material was PBMCs from blood, obtained around 14 days before vaccination. DNA for the CDR3: TGTGCCAGCAGTCCTTTTGTAGTCGTTGGAAACACCGGGGAGCTGTTTTTT. Protein product: CASSPFVVVGNTGELFF.